Listed below are T cell receptor beta chains from one sample, sequenced in a study of blood T cell repertoires in COVID-19. The method was immunoSEQ multiplex PCR; TCRdb's version includes in-frame clones alone and lacks a portion of them. The table has some 110,000 clones, roughly 77% seen once. The sequenced sample consisted of peripheral blood. The source is a man in his sixties with active or convalescent COVID-19. CDR3s include the opening cysteine and the closing phenylalanine or tryptophan. D genes are given only for firm matches. Clone size is shown for a subset of rows, as once, few, many or a class of expanded clone.

>TRBJ1-1|TRBD1|-|TRBV6-5
TGTGCCAGCAGCACAGGGGGCGCCGAGACTGAAGCTTTCTTT
CASSTGGAETEAFF
>TRBJ2-5|TRBD2|-|TRBV5-1
TGCGCCAGCAGCTTGGGACTAGCGGTCCAAGAGACCCAGTACTTC
CASSLGLAVQETQYF
>TRBJ1-1|TRBD1|-|TRBV19
TGTGCCAGTACTCGAGCGGGCAGGGGGGAGTCCCGGCGAGAAGCTTTCTTT
CASTRAGRGESRREAFF
>TRBJ2-7|TRBD1|-|TRBV7-2
TGTGCCAGCAGCTGGATGACAGGGTCCTACGAGCAGTACTTC
CASSWMTGSYEQYF
>TRBJ2-5|TRBD2|-|TRBV4-3
TGCGCCAGCAGCCCGGCTAGCGGGATTGAAGGCGAGACCCAGTACTTC
CASSPASGIEGETQYF
>TRBJ2-2|-|-|TRBV4-2
TGTGCCAGCAGCCAAGATCCGTCCCCCGGGGAGCTGTTTTTT
CASSQDPSPGELFF
>TRBJ2-7|TRBD2|few|TRBV4-1
TGCGCCAGCAGCCAGTCCCAGCGGGGTGCCTACGAGCAGTACTTC
CASSQSQRGAYEQYF
>TRBJ1-6|TRBD1|-|TRBV7-2
TGTGCCAGCAGCCCAAGGACAGGGACCTATAATTCACCCCTCCACTTT
CASSPRTGTYNSPLHF
>TRBJ2-7|TRBD1|-|TRBV5-4
TGTGCCAGCAGCTTGAAGGGGGCCTCCTACGAGCAGTACTTC
CASSLKGASYEQYF
>TRBJ2-5|TRBD2|-|TRBV19
TGTGCCAGTAGTCCGTGGACTAGCGGGATTCAAGAGACCCAGTACTTC
CASSPWTSGIQETQYF
>TRBJ2-4|-|-|TRBV10-3
TGTGCCATCAGTGAGTCGAACAGGGACCAAAACATTCAGTACTTC
CAISESNRDQNIQYF
>TRBJ2-5|-|-|TRBV3-1/TRBV3-2
TGTGCCAGCAGCCTTTCTCAAGAGACCCAGTACTTC
CASSLSQETQYF
>TRBJ1-6|TRBD1|-|TRBV2
TGTGCCAGCAGTGGGGACAGGGGATCACCCCTCCACTTT
CASSGDRGSPLHF
>TRBJ2-7|TRBD1|-|TRBV18
TGTGCCAGCTCAAGGGGACAGGGTCTAAACGAGCAGTACTTC
CASSRGQGLNEQYF
>TRBJ1-3|TRBD1|-|TRBV27
TGTGCCAGCAGTTTCAGGGGGCCTGGAAACACCATATATTTT
CASSFRGPGNTIYF
>TRBJ2-3|-|-|TRBV9
TGTGCCAGCAGCCCCCGTCCAGGTAAAGGCACAGATACGCAGTATTTT
CASSPRPGKGTDTQYF
>TRBJ1-2|-|-|TRBV15
TGTGCCACCAGCAGAGATAGTAACAGGGATGGCTACACCTTC
CATSRDSNRDGYTF
>TRBJ2-5|TRBD1|-|TRBV19
TGTGCCAGTAGTATAAGGGGGCGAGGACAGGGGCGCATGGAGACCCAGTACTTC
CASSIRGRGQGRMETQYF
>TRBJ2-3|-|-|TRBV4-1
TGCGCCAGCAGCCAAGAAACTAGCAGCACAGATACGCAGTATTTT
CASSQETSSTDTQYF
>TRBJ2-5|TRBD2|-|TRBV29-1
TGCAGCGTTGAAGTACTAGCGGGAGAGACCCAGTACTTC
CSVEVLAGETQYF
>TRBJ2-1|TRBD2|-|TRBV29-1
TGCAGCGTTGAAGCCCGCGGGAGTTACTCCTACAATGAGCAGTTCTTC
CSVEARGSYSYNEQFF
>TRBJ2-5|TRBD2|-|TRBV7-2
TGTGCCAGCAGCCCTAGCGGGCCTGTAACGGGGTGGACCCAGTACTTC
CASSPSGPVTGWTQYF
>TRBJ2-7|-|once|TRBV4-3
TGCGCCAGCAGCCAAGATTCGGGTCAATTGTACTTC
CASSQDSGQLYF
>TRBJ2-1|TRBD2|-|TRBV2
TGTGCCAGCCGATCTAGCGGGAGTGGGGATGAGCAGTTCTTC
CASRSSGSGDEQFF
>TRBJ2-7|TRBD1|-|TRBV9
TGTGCCAGCAGCCCCGGGACAGGTAGGACCTACGAGCAGTACTTC
CASSPGTGRTYEQYF
>TRBJ2-1|-|-|TRBV7-9
TGTGCCAGCAGCCGAGGCGGGGCCTGGTTCTTC
CASSRGGAWFF
>TRBJ1-6|-|-|TRBV10-3
TGTGCCATCAGTGAGTCGATGGCAGCGCGTTCACCCCTCCACTTT
CAISESMAARSPLHF
>TRBJ2-7|TRBD2|-|TRBV19
TGTGCCAGTAGTCCGACCAGCTTTAGCGGGTACTTCTACGAGCAGTACTTC
CASSPTSFSGYFYEQYF
>TRBJ2-7|TRBD1|-|TRBV28
TGTGCCAGCAGTCGACAGGGCCTACTCGAGCAGTACTTC
CASSRQGLLEQYF
>TRBJ2-7|TRBD2|-|TRBV3-1/TRBV3-2
TGTGCCAGCAGCCGGGGAGGGTCTGCGCGCACCGAGCAGTACTTC
CASSRGGSARTEQYF
>TRBJ1-5|TRBD1|-|TRBV7-2
TGTGCCAGCAGCGAAGGACAGGGGGGGTTACGACCCCAGCATTTT
CASSEGQGGLRPQHF
>TRBJ1-4|TRBD1|-|TRBV19
TGTGCCAGTAGCGAGGGGACAGGGCCTGGTGAAAAACTGTTTTTT
CASSEGTGPGEKLFF
>TRBJ1-6|-|-|TRBV5-4
TGTGCCAGCAGCTTGGATCGGTATAATTCACCCCTCCACTTT
CASSLDRYNSPLHF
>TRBJ2-7|TRBD2|-|TRBV29-1
TGCAGCGCCTCTAGCGGGAGGCTTTACGAGCAGTACTTC
CSASSGRLYEQYF
>TRBJ2-5|TRBD1|-|TRBV28
TGTGCCAGCAGTTTGGACGGGACAGCCCAAGAGACCCAGTACTTC
CASSLDGTAQETQYF
>TRBJ2-2|-|-|TRBV11-2
TGTGCCAGCAGCTCCCGACAGGTGATTGCCGGGGAGCTGTTTTTT
CASSSRQVIAGELFF
>TRBJ2-1|-|-|TRBV10-3
TGTGCCATCAACTCCGCGGAAGTGGGTGAGCAGTTCTTC
CAINSAEVGEQFF
>TRBJ1-4|-|many|TRBV4-3
TGCGCCAGCAGCCGCCAGCATATGAGGAATGAAAAACTGTTTTTT
CASSRQHMRNEKLFF
>TRBJ2-5|-|-|TRBV20-1
TGCAGTGCTAGTACGTGGGCCCGGCAAGGGACCCAGTACTTC
CSASTWARQGTQYF
>TRBJ2-5|-|-|TRBV7-7
TGTGCCAGCAGCGCGGGACTCCGGGGAGAGACCCAGTACTTC
CASSAGLRGETQYF
>TRBJ2-4|-|-|TRBV29-1
TGCAGCGCTATATCGGGGTTTGATATGAACATTCAGTACTTC
CSAISGFDMNIQYF
>TRBJ1-5|TRBD1|-|TRBV7-2
TGTGCCAGCAGCTCGGACAGGGGAAATCAGCCCCAGCATTTT
CASSSDRGNQPQHF
>TRBJ1-1|-|-|TRBV10-3
TGTGCCATCAGTGACGACAGACGTGGGAACACTGAAGCTTTCTTT
CAISDDRRGNTEAFF
>TRBJ2-2|-|once|TRBV5-6
TGTGCCAGCATCCGTTTTGACACCCTCGCCCGGGAGCTGTTTTTT
CASIRFDTLARELFF
>TRBJ2-1|-|-|TRBV6-4
TGTGCCAGCAGTGGGGAGGCGGGACCCAACAATGAGCAGTTCTTC
CASSGEAGPNNEQFF
>TRBJ2-1|-|-|TRBV6-2/TRBV6-3
TGTGCCAGCAGTGACCGAGGGAGTGAGCAGTTCTTC
CASSDRGSEQFF
>TRBJ1-4|-|-|TRBV5-4
TGTGCCAGCAGCTTCGGCCAGGGGAAAGAAAAACTGTTTTTT
CASSFGQGKEKLFF
>TRBJ1-2|-|-|TRBV6-5
TGTGCCAGCACTACCGTTCCAAACTATGGCTACACCTTC
CASTTVPNYGYTF
>TRBJ2-7|TRBD1|once|TRBV27
TGTGCCAGCAGTTTAACGGGACAGAGCGAGCAGTACTTC
CASSLTGQSEQYF
>TRBJ2-1|TRBD2|many|TRBV11-3
TGTGCCAGCAGCCCTAGCGGGACCAACAATGAGCAGTTCTTC
CASSPSGTNNEQFF
>TRBJ2-3|TRBD2|-|TRBV11-3
TGTGCCAGCAGCTTAGATCCGGGGGGGAGCACAGATACGCAGTATTTT
CASSLDPGGSTDTQYF
>TRBJ2-1|-|-|TRBV28
TGTGCCAGCAGTTACGGGGTTGAGCAGTTCTTC
CASSYGVEQFF
>TRBJ1-2|TRBD1|-|TRBV18
TGTGCCAGCTCACCCGGGACAGATTTCTCCTATGGCTACACCTTC
CASSPGTDFSYGYTF
>TRBJ2-7|-|-|TRBV7-8
TGTGCCAGCAGCCCCCGAGGGGGGGAACACGAGCAGTACTTC
CASSPRGGEHEQYF